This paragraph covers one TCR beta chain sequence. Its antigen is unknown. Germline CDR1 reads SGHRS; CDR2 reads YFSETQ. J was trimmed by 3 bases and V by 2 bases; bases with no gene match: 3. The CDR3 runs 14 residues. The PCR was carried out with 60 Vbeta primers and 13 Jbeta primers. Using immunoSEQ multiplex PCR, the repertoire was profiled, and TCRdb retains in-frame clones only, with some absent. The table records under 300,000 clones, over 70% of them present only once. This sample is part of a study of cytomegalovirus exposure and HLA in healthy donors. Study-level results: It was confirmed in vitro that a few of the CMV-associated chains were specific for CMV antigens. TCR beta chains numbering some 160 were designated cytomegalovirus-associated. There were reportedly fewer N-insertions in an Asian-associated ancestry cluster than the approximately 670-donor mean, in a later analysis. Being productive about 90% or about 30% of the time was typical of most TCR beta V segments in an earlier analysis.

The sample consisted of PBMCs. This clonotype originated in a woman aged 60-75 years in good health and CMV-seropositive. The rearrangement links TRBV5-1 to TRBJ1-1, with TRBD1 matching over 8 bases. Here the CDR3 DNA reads TGCGCCAGCAGCTTCGGACAGGGATACACTGAAGCTTTCTTT. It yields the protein CASSFGQGYTEAFF.